The rows below give T cell receptor beta chains drawn from one sample of a study of radiotherapy plus CTLA-4 blockade in lung cancer. The method was immunoSEQ multiplex PCR; TCRdb's version includes in-frame clones alone and lacks a portion of them. Here the sample spans 95,000 to 150,000 clones, around 90% being singletons. The material sequenced was peripheral blood, taken from a patient treated with radiotherapy plus ipilimumab. These receptors were collected from a human donor with non-small cell lung cancer that progressed on radiotherapy plus ipilimumab. Each CDR3 is given with its conserved first and last residue. D genes are given only for firm matches. Part of the rows lack a size; the others show once, few, many or a class for expanded clones.

D gene | J gene | V gene | clone size | CDR3 protein | CDR3 DNA
- | TRBJ1-3 | TRBV6-6 | - | CASSVIRDFSGNTIYF | TGTGCCAGCAGTGTGATCAGGGACTTCTCTGGAAACACCATATATTTT
- | TRBJ1-2 | TRBV28 | - | CASRTSRGYTF | TGTGCCAGCAGGACCTCTCGTGGCTACACCTTC
TRBD1 | TRBJ1-2 | TRBV7-9 | - | CASSLDQGAGGYTF | TGTGCCAGCAGCTTGGACCAGGGGGCGGGTGGCTACACCTTC
- | TRBJ2-2 | TRBV29-1 | - | CSVESGIDTGELFF | TGCAGCGTGGAATCAGGGATAGACACCGGGGAGCTGTTTTTT
TRBD1 | TRBJ1-3 | TRBV18 | - | CASSSDRVTGNTIYF | TGTGCCAGCTCAAGCGACAGGGTAACTGGAAACACCATATATTTT
TRBD1 | TRBJ1-2 | TRBV25-1 | - | CASRDQGAHGYTF | TGTGCCAGCAGAGACCAGGGGGCGCATGGCTACACCTTC
- | TRBJ1-1 | TRBV29-1 | - | CSGQGGRTEAFF | TGCAGCGGCCAAGGGGGAAGAACTGAAGCTTTCTTT
- | TRBJ1-1 | TRBV7-2 | - | CASSLLGQNTEAFF | TGTGCCAGCAGCTTGTTGGGTCAGAACACTGAAGCTTTCTTT
- | TRBJ2-5 | TRBV9 | - | CASSVGFGETQYF | TGTGCCAGCAGCGTAGGGTTCGGGGAGACCCAGTACTTC
- | TRBJ2-1 | TRBV18 | once | CASSPPSLRDEQFF | TGTGCCAGCTCACCCCCTTCCCTGCGCGATGAGCAGTTCTTC
- | TRBJ2-2 | TRBV11-3 | - | CASSPGGYLGELFF | TGTGCCAGCAGCCCCGGGGGTTACCTGGGGGAGCTGTTTTTT
- | TRBJ2-5 | TRBV7-8 | - | CASSSPGLLRGTQYF | TGTGCCAGCAGCTCTCCGGGACTACTCAGGGGGACCCAGTACTTC
- | TRBJ1-3 | TRBV15 | - | CATVVGNTIYF | TGTGCCACCGTTGTTGGAAACACCATATATTTT
TRBD2 | TRBJ2-3 | TRBV7-3 | - | CASSTTSGTTDTQYF | TGTGCCAGCAGCACGACTAGCGGGACCACAGATACGCAGTATTTT
- | TRBJ2-1 | TRBV11-2 | - | CASSLGRGGRGHEQFF | TGTGCCAGCAGCCTAGGACGTGGGGGGAGAGGCCATGAGCAGTTCTTC
- | TRBJ1-1 | TRBV7-3 | - | CASSLLREDEAFF | TGTGCCAGCAGCTTGTTACGGGAGGATGAAGCTTTCTTT
- | TRBJ2-6 | TRBV5-1 | - | CASSVGLSGSGANVLTF | TGCGCCAGCAGCGTCGGCCTTTCAGGCTCTGGGGCCAACGTCCTGACTTTC
- | TRBJ2-5 | TRBV6-5 | - | CASRPGPNRETQYF | TGTGCCAGCAGACCCGGGCCCAACAGAGAGACCCAGTACTTC
- | TRBJ2-5 | TRBV2 | - | CASSVQEAQYF | TGTGCCAGCAGTGTTCAAGAGGCCCAGTACTTC
- | TRBJ2-7 | TRBV6-1 | - | CASSERGLIESYEQYF | TGTGCCAGCAGTGAAAGGGGACTTATAGAGTCCTACGAGCAGTACTTC
TRBD1 | TRBJ2-7 | TRBV11-3 | - | CASSLEGDRVIVYEQYF | TGTGCCAGCAGCTTAGAAGGTGACAGGGTAATAGTCTACGAGCAGTACTTC